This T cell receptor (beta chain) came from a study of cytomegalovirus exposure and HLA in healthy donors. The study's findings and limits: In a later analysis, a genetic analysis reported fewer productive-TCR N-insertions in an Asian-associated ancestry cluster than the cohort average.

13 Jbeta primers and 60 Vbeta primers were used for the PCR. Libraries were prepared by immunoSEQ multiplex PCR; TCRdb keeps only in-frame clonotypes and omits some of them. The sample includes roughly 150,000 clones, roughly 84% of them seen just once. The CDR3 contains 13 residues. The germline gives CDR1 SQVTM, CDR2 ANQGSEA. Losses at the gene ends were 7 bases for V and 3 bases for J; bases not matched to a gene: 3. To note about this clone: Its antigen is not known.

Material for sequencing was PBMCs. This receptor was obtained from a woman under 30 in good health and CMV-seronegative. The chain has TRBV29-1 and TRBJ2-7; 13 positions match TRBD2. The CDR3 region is CSARLAGGYEQYF. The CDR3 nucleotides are TGCAGCGCCCGACTAGCGGGGGGCTACGAGCAGTACTTC.